This TCR beta chain was captured by sequencing in a study of identical twins. Study-wide results and caveats: The authors noted that invariant MAIT and iNKT cells could partly confound zero-insertion analyses. Beta out-of-frame sequences showed weaker excess twin sharing.

A single record per CDR3 protein comes from TCRdb applying MiXCR to the 5' RACE reads. The data hold roughly 260,000 distinct CDR3 sequences, with 6.5% to 9% observed a single time. V gave up 4 bases and J gave up 6 bases, with 10 bases separating them. The CDR3 runs 13 residues. The V gene's germline CDR1 is SGHTS and CDR2 YDEGEE. This clonotype has more than one count but fewer than ten. No antigen is known for it. This same sample was also part of a study on yellow fever vaccine responses in identical twins. Per that paper: Reportedly, the T cell response mounted by twins to vaccine seemed partly convergent, partly personalized.

The sequence was collected from a woman aged 18 to 35 in good health. The specimen sequenced was CD8+ T cells sorted from blood. The chain links TRBV5-8 to TRBJ2-2, with a weak D call TRBD2 (5 bases). CDR3 region: CASSGAGSGELFF. For the CDR3, the DNA is TGTGCCAGCAGCGGTGCGGGCTCCGGGGAGCTGTTTTTT.